This TCR beta chain originates from a study of T-cell reconstitution after alpha-beta-depleted transplantation in children. The study's findings and limits: Certain patients had high TCRbeta diversity at day 60, and it came from recipient T cells and thymic progenitors that survived. At around two months after transplant, the alpha-beta T cells were reportedly derived from several hundred expanded clones that came from non-depleted graft cells. It was newly produced T cells that mostly accounted for T-cell counts and diversity one year after transplant.

There are 15 residues in the CDR3. V was cut by 0 bases and J by 6 bases, with 12 bases left in between. In germline, CDR1 is SGHRS, CDR2 YFSETQ. Preparation of the TCRbeta library involved a method that used unique molecular identifiers. A single record per CDR3 protein comes from TCRdb applying MiXCR to the PCR reads. The sample contains around 270,000 distinct CDR3 sequences, roughly 8.2% of which appear only once. As for this clonotype: Antigen: not known.

The rearrangement joins TRBV5-1 to TRBJ1-4, with D tentatively TRBD1 (5 bases). The receptor was derived from a female patient aged 2-9 years who had a stem cell transplant for Fanconi anemia, so the T cells may come from the graft donor. Source: peripheral blood, taken 360 days after TCRalphabeta/CD19-depleted stem cell transplant. The CDR3 DNA sequence: TGCGCCAGCAGCTTGGGGCCCGGCAGGGATGAAAAACTGTTTTTT. It yields the protein CASSLGPGRDEKLFF.